This entry describes one T cell receptor (beta chain). Its antigen is not identified. The study sequenced cultured CD4+ T cell DNA using the Oncomine TCR Beta short-read assay. DNA came from CD4+ T cells after culture. TCRdb recomputed calls from the PCR reads with MiXCR, one row per CDR3 protein. The sample contains 13,000 or so distinct CDR3 sequences, 60% to 80% of which appear only once. The record originates from a study of vaccination and CD4 T cells after COVID-19. Overall study context: Those taking part got two shots of either the BNT162b2 or the mRNA-1273 vaccine. Overlapping spike peptides served as the stimulus for the cells. These peptides came from SARS-CoV-2 and from the common cold coronaviruses HCoV-NL63, HCoV-OC43 and HCoV-229E.

Stated treatment: roughly 11-day PBMC culture with coronavirus spike peptide pools or control peptides (ViraFEST assay). The sequencing sample was made of CD4+ T cells from blood, cultured in vitro. The source is a human donor who had recovered from COVID-19.

The DNA for the CDR3 is TGCAGCACCGCGGGACACCAACCCCGGGGGGGCTACACCTTC. This encodes CSTAGHQPRGGYTF. The J gene is TRBJ1-2, the V gene TRBV20-1; D may be TRBD1 (6 bases). CDR3 length equals 14 residues. Germline CDR1 reads DFQATT; CDR2 reads SNEGSKA (reference sequence).